These 18 T cell receptor beta chains were all obtained from the same sample, sequenced in a study of response to subunit inactivated influenza vaccine (dated by TCRdb to the late 2010s). Read against the paper, the sample's time point label means: approximately 40 days after influenza vaccine administration. The library was produced with RT-PCR. The reads were generated on an Illumina HiSeq 2500. TCRdb took the public reads, trimmed them with fastp at Q25, ran MiXCR for clone calling and kept in-frame beta chains. One record per CDR3 amino acid sequence lists the most common genes and DNA. The sample table shows over 400,000 distinct CDR3 sequences, and 13% are seen once. Jointly, the top ten make up around 14% of the sample. The specimen comprised PBMCs from blood, sampled roughly 47 days after vaccination. These receptors were collected from a man over 45 who received an inactivated influenza vaccine. Donor details come from another sample of the same person, matched by shared clones.

The V and J genes are TRBV29-1 and TRBJ2-7; D is unresolved. The CDR3 consists of 12 residues. CDR1 is SQVTM and CDR2 is ANQGSEA in the germline V gene. The V end was cut by 1 base, the J end by 2 bases, with 6 bases between. The CDR3 DNA follows: TGCAGCGTTGAAGTCGGTACCTACGAGCAGTACTTC. Residues: CSVEVGTYEQYF.

In this sample, this clonotype turned up a few times. The gene calls are TRBV12-3 or TRBV12-4 and TRBJ1-4; TRBD1 agrees at 7 bases. CDR3 length: 15 residues. The trim removed 6 bases at V and 2 bases at J, leaving 6 bases unmatched. CDR3 region: CASSKTTGTNEKLFF. DNA of the CDR3: TGTGCCAGCAGCAAAACGACAGGGACTAATGAAAAACTGTTTTTT.

This clonotype has just a few counts. The chain carries TRBV6-1 and TRBJ2-2; 9 nucleotides agree with TRBD1. This CDR3 is 15 amino acids long. V lost 6 bases to trimming and J lost 6 bases; unmatched junction nucleotides: 8. In germline, CDR1 is MNHNS, CDR2 SASEGT. The CDR3 reads CASRVQGAPPGELFF. The CDR3 DNA follows: TGTGCCAGCAGAGTACAGGGGGCGCCTCCCGGGGAGCTGTTTTTT.

The J gene is TRBJ2-1, the V gene TRBV19; no firm D call. There are 15 residues in the CDR3. V was shortened by 2 bases and J by 0 bases, with 8 bases between the two germline ends. The germline V gene has CDR1 LNHDA and CDR2 SQIVND (reference sequence). The CDR3 region is CASSITVSSYNEQFF. CDR3 DNA sequence: TGTGCCAGTAGTATAACGGTGAGCTCCTACAATGAGCAGTTCTTC.

Only a few counts were recorded for this clonotype. The gene calls are TRBV19 and TRBJ1-5; a weak D match, TRBD1 (5 bases). Germline V gives CDR1 LNHDA, CDR2 SQIVND (reference sequence). With 7 bases removed from V and 1 base from J, the gap between germline ends came to 14 bases. CDR3 size: 15 residues. The CDR3 DNA is TGTGCCAGTACCGAGGGACGGGGCAGCAATCAGCCCCAGCATTTT. Translated, it gives CASTEGRGSNQPQHF.

This clonotype was seen more than once but under ten times. The chain has TRBV11-2 and TRBJ1-3; D unresolved. The CDR3 spans 13 residues. Germline V gives CDR1 SGHAT, CDR2 FQNNGV. Trimming left V 5 bases short and J 6 bases short, with 11 bases between. The CDR3 region is CASSHPSENTIYF. CDR3 bases: TGTGCCAGCAGCCACCCCTCAGAAAACACCATATATTTT.

V is TRBV5-6 and J is TRBJ2-1; the match to TRBD2 covers 7 bases. Losses at the gene ends were 0 bases for V and 5 bases for J; bases not matched to a gene: 5. This CDR3 region has 15 residues. Germline V CDR1 and CDR2: SGHDT, YYEEEE. The CDR3 is CASSLVASGHNEQFF. The CDR3 nucleotides are TGTGCCAGCAGCTTGGTAGCTAGCGGCCACAATGAGCAGTTCTTC.

CDR3 region: CSARARLAESKETQYF. CDR3 nucleotide sequence: TGCAGTGCTAGAGCCAGACTAGCGGAGTCGAAGGAGACCCAGTACTTC. The chain is built from TRBV20-1 and TRBJ2-5; 9 bases agree with TRBD2. V was clipped by 1 base and J by 5 bases; unmatched bases: 11. The CDR3 is 16 amino acids. Germline CDR1 is DFQATT and CDR2 is SNEGSKA (reference sequence).

The chain uses TRBV30 and TRBJ2-1; 8 bases are a match to TRBD2. Germline loops: CDR1 GTSNPN, CDR2 SVGIG (reference sequence). This CDR3 region has 14 residues. V dropped 6 bases and J dropped 4; count of bases not matched to a gene: 8. CDR3 region: CACLAGPAYNEQFF. The CDR3 DNA sequence: TGTGCCTGCTTAGCGGGACCAGCTTACAATGAGCAGTTCTTC.

Many counts were recorded for this clonotype. The V gene is TRBV12-3 or TRBV12-4, the J gene TRBJ1-2, with 8 bases fitting TRBD1. There are 13 residues in the CDR3. Losses at the gene ends were 3 bases for V and 6 bases for J; bases not matched to a gene: 3. The CDR3 protein is CASSLPGGHGYTF. DNA for the CDR3: TGTGCCAGCAGTTTGCCAGGGGGCCATGGCTACACCTTC.

This clonotype was counted a few times. This chain connects TRBV12-3 or TRBV12-4 to TRBJ2-5; 7 bases line up with TRBD2. This CDR3 contains 15 residues. Losses at the gene ends were 5 bases for V and 5 bases for J; bases not matched to a gene: 11. The CDR3 region is CASSLIPSGGETQYF. The CDR3 region has the DNA TGTGCCAGCAGTCTCATTCCTAGCGGTGGTGAGACCCAGTACTTC.

At least ten counts were recorded for this clonotype. This sequence joins TRBV3-1 and TRBJ2-5; 7 nucleotides align to TRBD2. V lost 4 bases, J lost 4 bases, and 3 bases stayed unmatched. Germline lookup yields CDR1 LGHDT and CDR2 YNNKEL (reference sequence). The CDR3 length is 13 residues. The CDR3 loop is CASSRGGAETQYF. The CDR3 nucleotides are TGTGCCAGCAGCCGGGGAGGGGCAGAGACCCAGTACTTC.

V usage is TRBV12-3 or TRBV12-4 and J usage is TRBJ2-1; tentative D call: TRBD2 (5 bases). The CDR3 sequence is 11 residues long. DNA of the CDR3: TGTGTCTCCGGGGATTACAATGAGCAGTTCTTC. It codes for CVSGDYNEQFF.

This clonotype was detected many times. CDR3 loop: CASTGGGESTGELFF. CDR3 nucleotides: TGTGCCAGCACTGGGGGGGGGGAGAGCACCGGGGAGCTGTTTTTT. J is TRBJ2-2 and V is TRBV6-1, with 7 bases lining up with TRBD2. Germline trimming cut 7 bases from V and 4 bases from J; bases unmatched to any gene: 9. The CDR3 has 15 amino acids. Per germline, CDR1 MNHNS and CDR2 SASEGT.

This chain connects TRBV6-1 to TRBJ2-2, with D unclear. Trimming stripped 4 bases from V and 4 bases from J, with 10 bases between. The germline gives CDR1 MNHNS, CDR2 SASEGT. The CDR3 is 14 residues long. CDR3 loop: CASSAPSGTGELFF. The CDR3 DNA reads as TGTGCCAGCAGTGCCCCGTCGGGCACCGGGGAGCTGTTTTTT.

The J gene is TRBJ1-6, the V gene TRBV20-1; no reliable D call. The V gene's germline CDR1 is DFQATT and CDR2 SNEGSKA (reference sequence). Trimming pared 7 bases from V and 9 bases from J, leaving 13 bases between. The CDR3 extends over 12 amino acids. CDR3 residues: CSGERDGSPLHF. Here the CDR3 DNA reads TGCAGTGGGGAGCGCGACGGTTCACCCCTCCACTTT.

V and J are TRBV10-3 and TRBJ2-7, with a tentative D call TRBD1 (5 bases). There are 14 residues in the CDR3. Trimming removed 2 bases from V and 2 bases from J, with 10 bases in between. CDR1 is ENHRY and CDR2 is SYGVKD in the germline V gene. This chain's CDR3 is CAISETGHTYEQYF. In DNA form, the CDR3 reads TGTGCCATCAGTGAGACCGGACATACCTACGAGCAGTACTTC.

This clonotype appeared a few times. The chain has TRBV7-2 and TRBJ2-5; D remains ambiguous. This CDR3 has 14 amino acids. Between the trimmed V and J ends, which lost 0 bases and 10 bases, there was a span of 15 bases. Germline V gives CDR1 SGHTA, CDR2 FQGNSA. In DNA, the CDR3 is TGTGCCAGCAGCTTAGCGCTAATGGTAGAGGACCAGTACTTC. This translates into CASSLALMVEDQYF.